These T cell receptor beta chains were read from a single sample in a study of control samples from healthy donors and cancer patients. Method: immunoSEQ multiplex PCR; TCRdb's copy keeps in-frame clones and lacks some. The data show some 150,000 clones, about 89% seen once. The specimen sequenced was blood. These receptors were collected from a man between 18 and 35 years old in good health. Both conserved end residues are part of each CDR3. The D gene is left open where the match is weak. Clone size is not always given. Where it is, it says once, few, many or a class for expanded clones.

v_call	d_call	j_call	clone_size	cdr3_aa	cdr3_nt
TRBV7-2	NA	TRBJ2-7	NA	CASSVVGGGSYEQYF	TGTGCCAGCAGCGTCGTGGGGGGCGGCTCCTACGAGCAGTACTTC
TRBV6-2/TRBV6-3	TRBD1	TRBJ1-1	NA	CASSPGTGLEAFF	TGTGCCAGCAGCCCCGGGACAGGGTTGGAAGCTTTCTTT
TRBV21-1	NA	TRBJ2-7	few	CASSKDPARGNSYEQYF	TGTGCCAGCAGCAAAGACCCGGCCAGGGGAAACTCCTACGAGCAGTACTTC
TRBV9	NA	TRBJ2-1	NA	CASSPRRGNEQFF	TGTGCCAGCAGCCCCCGAAGGGGGAATGAGCAGTTCTTC
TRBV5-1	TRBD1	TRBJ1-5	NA	CASSTEGGGDQPQHF	TGCGCCAGCAGTACAGAAGGAGGGGGCGATCAGCCCCAGCATTTT
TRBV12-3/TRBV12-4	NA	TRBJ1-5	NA	CASSLEGRQPQHF	TGTGCCAGCAGTTTAGAGGGACGCCAGCCCCAGCATTTT
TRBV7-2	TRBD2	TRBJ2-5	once	CASSPRLAGGETQYF	TGTGCCAGCAGCCCCCGACTAGCGGGAGGAGAGACCCAGTACTTC
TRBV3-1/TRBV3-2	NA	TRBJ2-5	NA	CASSPRGVQSIQETQYF	TGTGCCAGCAGCCCCAGGGGGGTCCAAAGCATACAAGAGACCCAGTACTTC
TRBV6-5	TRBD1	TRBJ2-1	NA	CASSWGQGARNEQFF	TGTGCCAGCAGCTGGGGACAGGGGGCTCGAAATGAGCAGTTCTTC
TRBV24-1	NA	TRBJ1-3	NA	CATSDCGKFGNTIYF	TGTGCCACCAGTGATTGCGGTAAGTTTGGAAACACCATATATTTT
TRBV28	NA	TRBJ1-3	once	CASSLSWDTIYF	TGTGCCAGCAGTTTATCCTGGGACACCATATATTTT
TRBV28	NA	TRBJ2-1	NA	CASSLNGRSYNEQFF	TGTGCCAGCAGTTTAAACGGCCGCTCCTACAATGAGCAGTTCTTC
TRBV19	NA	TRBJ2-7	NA	CASSSVDGQYYEQYF	TGTGCCAGTAGTAGTGTTGATGGACAGTACTACGAGCAGTACTTC
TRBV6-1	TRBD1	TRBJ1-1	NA	CASSEDREAFF	TGTGCCAGCAGTGAGGACAGGGAAGCTTTCTTT
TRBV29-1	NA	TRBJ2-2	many	CSVVVAGELFF	TGCAGCGTTGTGGTCGCCGGGGAGCTGTTTTTT
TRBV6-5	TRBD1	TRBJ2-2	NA	CASSRQGAGTGELFF	TGTGCCAGCAGTCGACAGGGGGCGGGCACCGGGGAGCTGTTTTTT
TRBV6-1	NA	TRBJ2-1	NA	CASSEDRPTYNEQFF	TGTGCCAGCAGTGAAGATAGGCCCACCTACAATGAGCAGTTCTTC
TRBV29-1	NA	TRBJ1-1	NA	CSVEGDSTEAFF	TGCAGCGTTGAAGGGGATTCCACTGAAGCTTTCTTT
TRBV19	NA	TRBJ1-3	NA	CASSIQGGNTIYF	TGTGCCAGTAGTATACAGGGTGGAAACACCATATATTTT
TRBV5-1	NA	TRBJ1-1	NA	CASSHGTVTEAFF	TGCGCCAGCAGCCACGGCACGGTGACTGAAGCTTTCTTT
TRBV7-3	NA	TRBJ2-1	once	CASSAGAAYNEQFF	TGTGCCAGCAGCGCGGGGGCCGCCTACAATGAGCAGTTCTTC
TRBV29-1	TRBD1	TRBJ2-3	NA	CSVAAGTDVVDTQYF	TGCAGCGTCGCCGCCGGGACAGATGTAGTGGATACGCAGTATTTT
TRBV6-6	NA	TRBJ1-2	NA	CASSYSEATDPHGYTF	TGTGCCAGCAGTTACTCCGAGGCCACAGATCCCCATGGCTACACCTTC
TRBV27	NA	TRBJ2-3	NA	CASSFVGVGVPYTQYF	TGTGCCAGCAGTTTCGTCGGGGTGGGAGTTCCTTATACGCAGTATTTT
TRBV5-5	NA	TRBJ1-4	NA	CASSSGVTNEKLFF	TGTGCCAGCAGCTCAGGGGTAACTAATGAAAAACTGTTTTTT
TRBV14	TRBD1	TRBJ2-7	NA	CASSQGQGRSREQYF	TGTGCCAGCAGCCAAGGACAGGGGCGTTCTCGGGAGCAGTACTTC
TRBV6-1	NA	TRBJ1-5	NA	CASSERGAYQPQHF	TGTGCCAGCAGTGAACGGGGGGCATATCAGCCCCAGCATTTT
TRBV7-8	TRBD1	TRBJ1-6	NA	CASSRETGTGDSPLHF	TGTGCCAGCAGCCGAGAGACCGGGACAGGGGATTCACCCCTCCACTTT
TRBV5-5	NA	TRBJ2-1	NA	CASSLGWTYNEQFF	TGTGCCAGCAGCTTGGGGTGGACCTACAATGAGCAGTTCTTC
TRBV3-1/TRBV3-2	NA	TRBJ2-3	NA	CASSQGLWGVSTDTQYF	TGTGCCAGCAGCCAAGGCCTCTGGGGGGTTAGCACAGATACGCAGTATTTT
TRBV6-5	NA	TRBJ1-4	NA	CASGGLGEKLFF	TGTGCCAGCGGAGGACTGGGTGAAAAACTGTTTTTT
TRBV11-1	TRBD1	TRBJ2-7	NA	CASSLGQGLGEQYF	TGTGCCAGCAGCCTGGGACAGGGGCTTGGTGAGCAGTACTTC
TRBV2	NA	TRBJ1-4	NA	CASEDRATNEKLFF	TGTGCCAGCGAAGATAGGGCAACTAATGAAAAACTGTTTTTT
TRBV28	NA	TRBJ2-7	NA	CASSLVTPVDEQYF	TGTGCCAGCAGTTTGGTTACGCCAGTCGACGAGCAGTACTTC
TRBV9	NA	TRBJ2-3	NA	CASSPLPIGGTTDTQYF	TGTGCCAGCAGCCCCCTCCCCATAGGTGGGACTACAGATACGCAGTATTTT
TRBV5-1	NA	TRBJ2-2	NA	CASSLVQPTGELFF	TGCGCCAGCAGCTTGGTACAACCGACCGGGGAGCTGTTTTTT
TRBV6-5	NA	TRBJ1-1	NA	CASSYSEEENTEAFF	TGTGCCAGCAGTTACTCGGAAGAAGAGAACACTGAAGCTTTCTTT
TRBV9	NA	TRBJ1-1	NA	CASSVDRVTEAFF	TGTGCCAGCAGCGTAGACAGGGTCACTGAAGCTTTCTTT
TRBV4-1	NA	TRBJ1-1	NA	CASSQHGLDEAFF	TGCGCCAGCAGCCAACACGGTCTGGACGAAGCTTTCTTT
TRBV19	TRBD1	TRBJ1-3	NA	CASSIDRGAGNTIYF	TGTGCCAGTAGTATTGACAGGGGCGCTGGAAACACCATATATTTT
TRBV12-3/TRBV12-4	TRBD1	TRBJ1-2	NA	CASSSGTGGMHTF	TGTGCCAGCAGTTCCGGGACAGGGGGTATGCACACCTTC
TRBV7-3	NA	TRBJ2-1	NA	CASSPMSGTYTEQFF	TGTGCCAGCAGCCCCATGTCCGGGACGTATACTGAGCAGTTCTTC
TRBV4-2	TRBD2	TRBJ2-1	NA	CASSQDLAGGLYNEQFF	TGTGCCAGCAGCCAAGATCTAGCGGGGGGGCTCTACAATGAGCAGTTCTTC
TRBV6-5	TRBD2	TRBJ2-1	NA	CATQGGAGYNEQFF	TGTGCCACCCAGGGAGGGGCGGGCTACAATGAGCAGTTCTTC
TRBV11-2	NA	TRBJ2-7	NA	CASSLVGRQGRAYEQYF	TGTGCCAGCAGCTTAGTGGGGCGACAGGGGAGGGCCTACGAGCAGTACTTC
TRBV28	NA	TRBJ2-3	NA	CASSLVDFQATQYF	TGTGCCAGCAGTTTAGTCGACTTTCAGGCTACGCAGTATTTT
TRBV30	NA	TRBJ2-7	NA	CAWSKIGTATRYF	TGTGCCTGGAGCAAAATCGGGACCGCTACGCGGTACTTC
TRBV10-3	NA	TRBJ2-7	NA	CAISVSAGTYEQYF	TGTGCCATCAGTGTTAGTGCGGGGACCTACGAGCAGTACTTC
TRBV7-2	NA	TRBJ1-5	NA	CASSQSNQPQHF	TGTGCCAGCAGCCAAAGCAATCAGCCCCAGCATTTT
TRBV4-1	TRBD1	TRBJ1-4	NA	CASSQESYRGQNEKLFF	TGCGCCAGCAGCCAGGAATCCTACAGGGGGCAAAATGAAAAACTGTTTTTT
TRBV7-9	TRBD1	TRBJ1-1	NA	CASTVDRDTEAFF	TGTGCCAGCACCGTGGACAGGGACACTGAAGCTTTCTTT
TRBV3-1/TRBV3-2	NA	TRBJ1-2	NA	CASSQERQHGYTF	TGTGCCAGCAGCCAAGAACGACAGCATGGCTACACCTTC
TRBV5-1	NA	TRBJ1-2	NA	CASSLVRDRGYTF	TGCGCCAGCAGCTTGGTCAGGGACCGTGGCTACACCTTC
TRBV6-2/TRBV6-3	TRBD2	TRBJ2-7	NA	CASSGLAGDYEQYF	TGTGCCAGCAGCGGACTAGCGGGGGACTACGAGCAGTACTTC
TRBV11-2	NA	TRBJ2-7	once	CASSLVGRATYEQYF	TGTGCCAGCAGCTTAGTGGGAAGGGCGACCTACGAGCAGTACTTC
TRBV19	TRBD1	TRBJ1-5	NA	CASSMDTDRLNQPQHF	TGTGCCAGTAGTATGGACACGGACAGGCTCAATCAGCCCCAGCATTTT
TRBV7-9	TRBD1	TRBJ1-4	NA	CASSSGQNNEKLFF	TGTGCCAGCAGCTCGGGACAGAATAATGAAAAACTGTTTTTT
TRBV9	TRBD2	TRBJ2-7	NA	CASSVHEWTSGDYEQYF	TGTGCCAGCAGCGTTCACGAATGGACTAGCGGGGACTACGAGCAGTACTTC
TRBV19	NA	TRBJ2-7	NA	CASSIGVGVEQYF	TGTGCCAGTAGTATAGGTGTAGGGGTCGAGCAGTACTTC